The entry below gives a single T cell receptor beta chain sequence along with its context. PCR amplification relied on 60 Vbeta primers (plus 13 Jbeta primers). Here immunoSEQ multiplex PCR was the method, and the copy in TCRdb shows in-frame clones only, minus some. The sample lists roughly 150,000 clones; roughly a tenth were seen once. The record originates from a study of cytomegalovirus exposure and HLA in healthy donors. After removal of 0 bases from V and 8 bases from J, the junction contained 6 bases not matched to a gene. Germline-derived CDR1 and CDR2 are MGHRA and YSYEKL. The CDR3 extends over 14 amino acids.

This clonotype was sampled from a male donor in good health and CMV-seronegative. The chain is built from TRBV4-1 and TRBJ1-1, with 7 nucleotides matching TRBD1. Material: PBMCs. In nucleotides, the CDR3 is TGCGCCAGCAGCCAAGATGGAGGAGGGGGCGAAGCTTTCTTT. Protein product: CASSQDGGGGEAFF.